Listed below are T cell receptor beta chains from one sample, sequenced in a study of regulatory T cells in long-lasting Graves disease. TCRdb reprocessed the multiplex PCR reads with MiXCR, giving one entry per CDR3 protein. The sample lists about 400,000 distinct CDR3 sequences, less than 25% occurring once. Sequenced material: peripheral blood mononuclear cells (PBMCs), taken when the disease was refractory, from a patient treated with antithyroid drugs. These receptors originate from a female donor with Graves disease. The CDR3 runs from the conserved cysteine through the conserved F or W. A D gene is named only where the DNA matches it firmly. Not all rows give a size; the values are once, few, many and, for expanded clones, a class.

D gene	clone size	J gene	V gene	CDR3 DNA	CDR3 protein
TRBD1	many	TRBJ1-5	TRBV6-2/TRBV6-3	TGTGCCAGCAGTTCAGGGGACAGGGGGAATCAGCCCCAGCATTTT	CASSSGDRGNQPQHF
-	-	TRBJ1-1	TRBV20-1	TGCAGTGCTTCACAGCCACTGAACACTGAAGCTTTCTTT	CSASQPLNTEAFF
-	-	TRBJ1-2	TRBV20-1	TGCAGTGCTAGAGATCCAGCTAACCATGGCTACACCTTC	CSARDPANHGYTF
-	few	TRBJ2-2	TRBV5-1	TGCGCCAGCAGCTCGGGGGGCGGACAAACCGGGGAGCTGTTTTTT	CASSSGGGQTGELFF
TRBD2	few	TRBJ2-1	TRBV12-3/TRBV12-4	TGTGCCAGCAGTTCAAATGGACTAGCGGGATGGGATGAGCAGTTCTTC	CASSSNGLAGWDEQFF
TRBD2	many	TRBJ2-7	TRBV6-2/TRBV6-3	TGTGCCAGCAGTTATCTGGGACTAGCGGACGAGCAGTACTTC	CASSYLGLADEQYF
TRBD2	-	TRBJ2-7	TRBV6-1	TGTGCCAGCGGTATCGCTAGCGGGAGCAACGAGCAGTACTTC	CASGIASGSNEQYF
TRBD2	few	TRBJ2-5	TRBV5-1	TGCGCCAGCAGCTTGAACGGGGGACTATCGCAAGAGACCCAGTACTTC	CASSLNGGLSQETQYF
TRBD1	many	TRBJ2-5	TRBV24-1	TGTGCCACCAGTGACCTCCAGGGGGCCGAGGAGACCCAGTACTTC	CATSDLQGAEETQYF
-	-	TRBJ1-2	TRBV11-2	TGTGCCAGCAGCTTAGTGTGGGATAACTATGGCTACACCTTC	CASSLVWDNYGYTF
TRBD1	many	TRBJ2-5	TRBV28	TGTGCCAGCAGTCTACACCAGGGACAGGGACTGGAGACCCAGTACTTC	CASSLHQGQGLETQYF
-	-	TRBJ1-6	TRBV3-1	TGTGCCAGCCAAGAAGTTGTGGGGCTAAATTCACCCCTCCACTTT	CASQEVVGLNSPLHF
TRBD2	many	TRBJ2-2	TRBV7-9	TGTGCCAGCAGCCCCCAGGGACTAGCGGGAGTGAACACCGGGGAGCTGTTTTTT	CASSPQGLAGVNTGELFF
TRBD1	many	TRBJ1-1	TRBV12-3/TRBV12-4	TGTGCCAGCATCCAAACAGGGGGCGACACTGAAGCTTTCTTT	CASIQTGGDTEAFF
-	-	TRBJ2-1	TRBV7-9	TGCGCCAGCAGCCAAGATAGCAGGGACAATGAGCAGTTCTTC	CASSQDSRDNEQFF
-	many	TRBJ2-2	TRBV12-3/TRBV12-4	TGTGCCAGCAAGGATCTGGGGACCGGGGAGCTGTTTTTT	CASKDLGTGELFF
TRBD2	few	TRBJ2-3	TRBV12-3/TRBV12-4	TGTGCCAGCAGCGGACTAGCGGGAGGGTCCGAGAGAGATACGCAGTATTTT	CASSGLAGGSERDTQYF
-	-	TRBJ1-2	TRBV6-1	TGTGCCAGCAGACCCACTACTGGGCCCTATGGCTACACCTTC	CASRPTTGPYGYTF
-	many	TRBJ1-1	TRBV11-3	TGTGCCAGCAGCTCAGGGGCTGACACTGAAGCTTTCTTT	CASSSGADTEAFF
-	many	TRBJ2-2	TRBV9	TGTGCCAGCAGCGTAGAGGGCGGGAACACCGGGGAGCTGTTTTTT	CASSVEGGNTGELFF
TRBD1	many	TRBJ2-2	TRBV2	TGTGCCAGCAGTGTACAGGGGTACACCGGGGAGCTGTTTTTT	CASSVQGYTGELFF
TRBD2	-	TRBJ2-2	TRBV7-2	TGTGCCAGCAGCCTACCGGGACTAGCGGCGAACACCGGGGAGCTGTTTTTT	CASSLPGLAANTGELFF
TRBD2	many	TRBJ2-2	TRBV7-8	TGTGCCAGCAGCGTTGGGACTAGCGGACGGGGGGGGGAGCTGTTTTTT	CASSVGTSGRGGELFF
-	-	TRBJ1-2	TRBV20-1	TGCAGTGCTAGTCCCGGGGGCGCTGGCGGCTACACCTTC	CSASPGGAGGYTF
TRBD1	few	TRBJ2-4	TRBV2	TGTGCCAGCACCAGGGCAGGCAGGGGGTCCAAAAACATTCAGTACTTC	CASTRAGRGSKNIQYF
TRBD1	-	TRBJ2-1	TRBV20-1	TGCAGTGCCCCTCTTGACAGGGGAAATGAGCAGTTCTTC	CSAPLDRGNEQFF
-	many	TRBJ2-5	TRBV20-1	TGCAGTGCTAGACATGGGGGAGAGACCCAGTACTTC	CSARHGGETQYF
TRBD1	many	TRBJ2-7	TRBV7-2	TGTGCCAGCAGCTTAGTCGCAGGGGGCTGGCAGTACTTC	CASSLVAGGWQYF
TRBD2	many	TRBJ2-2	TRBV7-2	TGTGCCAGCAGCTTAACCGCCGCGGGACTAGCGACGGAGCTGTTTTTT	CASSLTAAGLATELFF
TRBD1	few	TRBJ2-7	TRBV28	TGTGCCAGCAGTTCAACGTGGACAGGGGAGGCCGAGCAGTACTTC	CASSSTWTGEAEQYF
TRBD2	few	TRBJ2-5	TRBV6-5	TGTGCCAGCAGTTACCGCCCAGCGGGAGGGCCGGAGACCCAGTACTTC	CASSYRPAGGPETQYF
-	few	TRBJ2-7	TRBV28	TGTGCCAGCAGGGGTCGGAAAACCTACGAGCAGTACTTC	CASRGRKTYEQYF
-	many	TRBJ1-1	TRBV7-2	TGTGCCAGCAGCCCGAACACAGTGAACACTGAAGCTTTCTTT	CASSPNTVNTEAFF
-	-	TRBJ2-5	TRBV13	TGTGCCAGCAGCCCCCGGGTGGCCCAGTACTTC	CASSPRVAQYF
-	few	TRBJ2-7	TRBV20-1	TGCAGTGCTAGAGGCAGGGCTTTCTACGAGCAGTACTTC	CSARGRAFYEQYF
TRBD1	-	TRBJ1-3	TRBV28	TGTGCCAGCAGTGGGGGACAGACCATCGGAAACACCATATATTTT	CASSGGQTIGNTIYF
TRBD2	many	TRBJ2-2	TRBV20-1	TGCAGTGCTAGAGATAGGGGACTAGCGACCACCGGGGAGCTGTTTTTT	CSARDRGLATTGELFF
-	few	TRBJ1-4	TRBV7-9	TGTGCCAGCAGCGCCGGGACGGACTGGGAAAAACTGTTTTTT	CASSAGTDWEKLFF
-	-	TRBJ2-2	TRBV4-1	TGCGCCAGCAGCCAAGGACCGGGAATAAACACCGGGGAGCTGTTTTTT	CASSQGPGINTGELFF
-	few	TRBJ2-7	TRBV6-1	TGTGCCAGCTCCTTCGCGGTGGCCTACGAGCAGTACTTC	CASSFAVAYEQYF
-	few	TRBJ2-7	TRBV6-1	TGTGCCAGCATTTCCCCTGGGAGTCGGAACTACGAGCAGTACTTC	CASISPGSRNYEQYF
-	few	TRBJ1-5	TRBV24-1	TGTGCCACCAGTGATGGCAGCCATAGCAATCAGCCCCAGCATTTT	CATSDGSHSNQPQHF
-	many	TRBJ1-6	TRBV7-2	TGTGCCAGCAGCACCGGGGACTGGGGCGAATCACCCCTCCACTTT	CASSTGDWGESPLHF
-	many	TRBJ1-1	TRBV6-1	TGTGCCAGCAGTGCCCTGGGTGGCACTGAAGCTTTCTTT	CASSALGGTEAFF
TRBD1	few	TRBJ2-3	TRBV20-1	TGCAGTGCCCAGAACAGGGGAAGGGGGGATACGCAGTATTTT	CSAQNRGRGDTQYF
-	-	TRBJ2-7	TRBV7-2	TGTGCCAGCAGCTTAGTAGACAGGACCTACGAGCAGTACTTC	CASSLVDRTYEQYF
-	-	TRBJ1-2	TRBV27	TGTGCCAGCATGCCGGCGGGGAGTCCTTTTAACTATGGCTACACCTTC	CASMPAGSPFNYGYTF
-	-	TRBJ2-2	TRBV7-2	TGTGCCAGCAGCTTAGCCGGGACAATATTCACCGGGGAGCTGTTTTTT	CASSLAGTIFTGELFF
-	many	TRBJ2-7	TRBV3-1	TGTGCCAGCAGCCAATTAACTTCTGGCGACGAGCAGTACTTC	CASSQLTSGDEQYF
-	-	TRBJ1-6	TRBV27	TGTGCCAGCAGTTTTGCAGGGATCAATTCACCCCTCCACTTT	CASSFAGINSPLHF
TRBD2	-	TRBJ2-7	TRBV5-1	TGCGCCAGCAGCTCTTTAGCGGGCTCCTACGAGCAGTACTTC	CASSSLAGSYEQYF
TRBD1	-	TRBJ1-1	TRBV10-3	TGTGCCATCAGTGACCCGACAGGGTCTGAAGCTTTCTTT	CAISDPTGSEAFF
-	many	TRBJ1-5	TRBV20-1	TGCAGTGCTAGAGGGGCCAGAGCCAATCAGCCCCAGCATTTT	CSARGARANQPQHF
-	once	TRBJ1-5	TRBV20-1	TGCAGTGCCCTGCAGGGGTCAGTGGGCAATCAGCCCCAGCATTTT	CSALQGSVGNQPQHF
-	-	TRBJ1-1	TRBV6-1	TGTGCCAGCAGTATGGGGGGGGGGATAACTGAAGCTTTCTTT	CASSMGGGITEAFF
TRBD1	many	TRBJ2-7	TRBV11-2	TGTGCCAGCAGCACTAACGGACAGGGGGCGGTCGACGAGCAGTACTTC	CASSTNGQGAVDEQYF
-	-	TRBJ2-7	TRBV18	TGTGCCAGCTCACCACTATCAGGGGAAGGCTACGAGCAGTACTTC	CASSPLSGEGYEQYF
-	many	TRBJ2-7	TRBV12-3/TRBV12-4	TGTGCCAGCAGCTCCCTCATCGGGACTTTTATCTACGAGCAGTACTTC	CASSSLIGTFIYEQYF
-	once	TRBJ2-1	TRBV27	TGTGCCAGCAGTTCTCGGGACAATGAGCAGTTCTTC	CASSSRDNEQFF